One sample yielded the 2 T cell receptor beta chains listed below, sequenced in a study of blood T cells in healthy people across ages. Through a sample-barcoded 5' primer and a J-beta primer mix, a second PCR was run for roughly 7 to 11 cycles. TCRdb redid the calling of the 5' RACE reads with MiXCR, one entry per CDR3 protein. The sample lists 650,000 to 1,000,000 distinct CDR3 sequences, about 36% seen once, with 10% to 15% in the top ten. Specimen: blood. Source of these receptors: a man aged 18 to 35 in good health.

This clonotype was picked up many times. This chain links TRBV20-1 with TRBJ1-2; 11 bases line up with TRBD1. This CDR3 is 13 amino acids long. Germline CDR1 reads DFQATT; CDR2 reads SNEGSKA (reference sequence). The ends lost 3 bases at V and 4 bases at J; junction bases unmatched: 1. The CDR3 loop is CSARGTGGYGYTF. The CDR3 DNA follows: TGCAGTGCTAGGGGGACAGGGGGCTATGGCTACACCTTC.

Notes on this clonotype: Germline and junction disagree at one end, which may indicate a read error. CDR3 coding DNA: TGTGCCAGCAGCATATATGGACAGGGAAAGGATTTC. It yields the protein CASSIYGQGKDF. The chain joins TRBV7-9 to TRBJ2-4; 8 bases match TRBD1. The CDR3 is 12 residues long. Germline loops: CDR1 SEHNR, CDR2 FQNEAQ (reference sequence).